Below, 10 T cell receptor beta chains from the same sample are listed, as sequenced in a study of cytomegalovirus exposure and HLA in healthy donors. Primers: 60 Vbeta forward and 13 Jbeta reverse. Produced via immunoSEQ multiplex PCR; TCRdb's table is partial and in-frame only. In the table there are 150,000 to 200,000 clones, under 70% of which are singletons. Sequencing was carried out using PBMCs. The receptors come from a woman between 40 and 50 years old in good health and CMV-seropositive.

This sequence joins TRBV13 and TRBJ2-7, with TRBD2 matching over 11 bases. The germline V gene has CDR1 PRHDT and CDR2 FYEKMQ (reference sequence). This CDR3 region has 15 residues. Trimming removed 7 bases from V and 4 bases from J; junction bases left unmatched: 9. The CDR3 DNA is TGTGCCAGCACCCCACTAGCGGGAGTTGCGTACGAGCAGTACTTC. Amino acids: CASTPLAGVAYEQYF.

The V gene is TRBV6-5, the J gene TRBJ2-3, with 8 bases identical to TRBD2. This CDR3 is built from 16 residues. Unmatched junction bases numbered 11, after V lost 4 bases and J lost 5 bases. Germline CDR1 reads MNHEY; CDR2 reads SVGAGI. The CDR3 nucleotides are TGTGCCAGCAGTTTTCAGGGCGGGGGGCATGGAGATACGCAGTATTTT. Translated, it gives CASSFQGGGHGDTQYF.

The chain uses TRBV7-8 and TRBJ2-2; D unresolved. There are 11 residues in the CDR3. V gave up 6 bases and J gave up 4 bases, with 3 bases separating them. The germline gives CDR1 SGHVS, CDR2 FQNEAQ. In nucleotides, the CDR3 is TGTGCCAGCAGTCGCACCGGGGAGCTGTTTTTT. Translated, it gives CASSRTGELFF.

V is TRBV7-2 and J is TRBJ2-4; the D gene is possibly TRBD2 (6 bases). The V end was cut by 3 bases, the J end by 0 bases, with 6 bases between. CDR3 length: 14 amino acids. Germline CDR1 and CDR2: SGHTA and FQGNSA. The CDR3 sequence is CASSLRGAKNIQYF. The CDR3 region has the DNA TGTGCCAGCAGCTTGCGGGGAGCCAAAAACATTCAGTACTTC.

The CDR3 DNA reads as TGTGCCAGCTCACTGGGACAGAAGTCCTACGAGCAGTACTTC. Its protein product is CASSLGQKSYEQYF. The rearrangement uses TRBV18 and TRBJ2-7, with 7 bases fitting TRBD1. Germline CDR1 reads KGHSH; CDR2 reads LQKENI. Trimming took 4 bases from V and 1 from J; bases not matched to a gene: 4. This CDR3 has 14 amino acids.

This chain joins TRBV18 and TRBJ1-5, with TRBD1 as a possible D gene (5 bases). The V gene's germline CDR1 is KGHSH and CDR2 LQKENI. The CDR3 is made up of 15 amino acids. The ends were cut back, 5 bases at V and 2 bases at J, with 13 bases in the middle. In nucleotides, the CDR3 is TGTGCCAGCTCATATGCCGGGGGGGGCAATCAGCCCCAGCATTTT. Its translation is CASSYAGGGNQPQHF. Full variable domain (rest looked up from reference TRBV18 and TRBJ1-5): NAGVMQNPRHLVRRRGQEARLRCSPMKGHSHVYWYRQLPEEGLKFMVYLQKENIIDESGMPKERFSAEFPKEGPSILRIQQVVRGDSAAYFCASSYAGGGNQPQHFGDGTRLSIL.

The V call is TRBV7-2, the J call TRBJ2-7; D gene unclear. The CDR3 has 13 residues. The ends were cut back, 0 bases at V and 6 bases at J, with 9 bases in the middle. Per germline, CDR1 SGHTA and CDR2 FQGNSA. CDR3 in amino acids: CASSLAWATEQYF. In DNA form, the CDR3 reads TGTGCCAGCAGCTTAGCGTGGGCAACCGAGCAGTACTTC. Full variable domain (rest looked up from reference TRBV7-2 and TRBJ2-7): GAGVSQSPSNKVTEKGKDVELRCDPISGHTALYWYRQSLGQGLEFLIYFQGNSAPDKSGLPSDRFSAERTGGSVSTLTIQRTQQEDSAVYLCASSLAWATEQYFGPGTRLTVT.

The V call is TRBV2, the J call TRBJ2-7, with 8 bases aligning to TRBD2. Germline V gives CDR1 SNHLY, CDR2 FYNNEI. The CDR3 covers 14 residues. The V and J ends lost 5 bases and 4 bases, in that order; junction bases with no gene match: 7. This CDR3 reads CASSKREYQYEQYF. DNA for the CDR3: TGTGCCAGCAGTAAGCGGGAGTATCAGTACGAGCAGTACTTC.

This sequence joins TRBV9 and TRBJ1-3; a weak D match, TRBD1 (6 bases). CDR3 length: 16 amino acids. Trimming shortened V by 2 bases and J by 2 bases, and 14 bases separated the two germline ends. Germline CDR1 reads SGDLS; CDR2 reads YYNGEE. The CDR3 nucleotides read TGTGCCAGCAGCGTTGAACTACAGGGAACTGGAAACACCATATATTTT. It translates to CASSVELQGTGNTIYF.

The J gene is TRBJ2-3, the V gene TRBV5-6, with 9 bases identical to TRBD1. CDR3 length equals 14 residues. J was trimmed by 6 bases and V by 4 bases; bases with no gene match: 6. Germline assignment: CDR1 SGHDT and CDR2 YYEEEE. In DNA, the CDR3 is TGTGCCAGCAGCGAGGGGGACAGGGCTGATACGCAGTATTTT. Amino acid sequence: CASSEGDRADTQYF.